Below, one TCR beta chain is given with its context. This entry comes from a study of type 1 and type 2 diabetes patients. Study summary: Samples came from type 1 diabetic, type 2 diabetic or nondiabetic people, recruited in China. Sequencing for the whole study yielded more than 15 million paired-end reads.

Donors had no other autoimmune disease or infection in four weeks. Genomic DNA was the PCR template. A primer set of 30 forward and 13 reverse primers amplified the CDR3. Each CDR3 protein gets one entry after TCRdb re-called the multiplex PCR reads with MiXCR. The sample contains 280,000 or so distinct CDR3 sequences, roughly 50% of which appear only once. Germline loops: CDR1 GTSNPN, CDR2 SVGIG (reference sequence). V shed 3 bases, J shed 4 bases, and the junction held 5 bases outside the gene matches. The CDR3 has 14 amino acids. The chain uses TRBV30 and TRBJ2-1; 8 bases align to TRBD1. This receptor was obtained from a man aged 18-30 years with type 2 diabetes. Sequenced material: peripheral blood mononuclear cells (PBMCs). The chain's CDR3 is CAWRGTGAYNEQFF. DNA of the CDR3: TGTGCCTGGAGGGGGACAGGTGCTTACAATGAGCAGTTCTTC.